Listed below are T cell receptor beta chains from one sample, sequenced in a study of CD8 T cells in ankylosing spondylitis. TCRdb processed the 5' RACE reads anew with MiXCR; each CDR3 protein has one entry. The sample includes roughly 230,000 distinct CDR3 sequences, over 15% of them seen just once. Sequencing input: blood, either unsorted or a sorted T cell fraction (not recorded which). The source of these receptors is a male donor with ankylosing spondylitis or in good health (not recorded which). Each CDR3 is given with its conserved first and last residue. D genes are given only for firm matches. Rows give clone size only sometimes, using once, few, many, or a class for an expanded clone.

NA	TRBJ1-2	TRBV7-2	NA	TGTGCCAGCAGCTTAGGATACCAGAACTATGGCTACACCTTC	CASSLGYQNYGYTF
NA	TRBJ2-7	TRBV20-1	few	TGCAGCGCTGGGTCCCCCCTCTCCTACGAGCAGTACTTC	CSAGSPLSYEQYF
NA	TRBJ1-5	TRBV7-2	few	TGTGCCAGCAGCTATGGCGGGATCAGCCAGCCCCAGCATTTT	CASSYGGISQPQHF
NA	TRBJ2-1	TRBV29-1	few	TGCAGCGTTGAAGATCGGGAATCTTCCTGGGACTACAATGAGCAGTTCTTC	CSVEDRESSWDYNEQFF
NA	TRBJ1-1	TRBV4-2	few	TGTGCCAGCAGCCAGCCCGGCGTCAATTGGGGAGCTTTCTTT	CASSQPGVNWGAFF
NA	TRBJ1-2	TRBV6-4	many	TGTGCCAGCAGTGACTCGGGTCGGGGTGGCTACACCTTC	CASSDSGRGGYTF
NA	TRBJ2-7	TRBV11-2	NA	TGTGCCAGCAGCTTAGGGATCGGACCGGCCTACGAGCAGTACTTC	CASSLGIGPAYEQYF
NA	TRBJ1-6	TRBV4-2	NA	TGTGCCAGCAGCCAAGAATGGGTCCCAGGGGTGTCACCCCTCCACTTT	CASSQEWVPGVSPLHF
NA	TRBJ2-1	TRBV12-3/TRBV12-4	NA	TGTGCCAGCCCCTGGGGGAGCAAGAGGAGGGGGAGCTCCTACAATGAGCAGTTCTTC	CASPWGSKRRGSSYNEQFF
NA	TRBJ2-7	TRBV27	many	TGTGCCAGCAGCCCTAGCGACTCCTACGAGCAGTACTTC	CASSPSDSYEQYF
NA	TRBJ2-7	TRBV4-1	many	TGCGCCAGCAGCCAAGACGAGGTCCAGGTAGGGGAGCAGTACTTC	CASSQDEVQVGEQYF
NA	TRBJ1-2	TRBV7-9	NA	TGTGCCAGCAGCCCCGGGACGGCTCTAGAGTACACCTTC	CASSPGTALEYTF
TRBD2	TRBJ2-1	TRBV6-1	NA	TGTGCCAGCAGTAAGGGACTAGCGGGATTGAATGAGCAGTTCTTC	CASSKGLAGLNEQFF
NA	TRBJ2-1	TRBV30	NA	TGTGCCTGGATGTCCTGGGGTGAGCAGTTCTTC	CAWMSWGEQFF
TRBD1	TRBJ1-4	TRBV6-5	many	TGTGCCAGCAGTTACTCGACAGGGCTTAATGAAAAACTGTTTTTT	CASSYSTGLNEKLFF
NA	TRBJ2-3	TRBV12-3/TRBV12-4	few	TGTGCCAGCAGTCACTTCGGGGGACGCACAGATACGCAGTATTTT	CASSHFGGRTDTQYF
NA	TRBJ2-3	TRBV4-1	NA	TGCGCCAGCAGCCAATCTTGGGGATCCACAGATACGCAGTATTTT	CASSQSWGSTDTQYF
NA	TRBJ2-2	TRBV7-9	NA	TGTGCCAGCAGCTCCCGCTGGTTGTCGGCGTCTGGGGAGCTGTTTTTT	CASSSRWLSASGELFF
NA	TRBJ2-2	TRBV12-3/TRBV12-4	NA	TGTGCCAGCAGTCCGGCCCAACGAGAGAGCCGGGAGCTGTTTTTT	CASSPAQRESRELFF
NA	TRBJ2-7	TRBV27	few	TGTGCCAGCAGTTTGGCGGGACACCCTGACTACGAGCAGTACTTC	CASSLAGHPDYEQYF
TRBD2	TRBJ2-3	TRBV5-1	NA	TGCGCCAGCAGCCCCCCCCTAGCGGGAACTAGCACAGATACGCAGTATTTT	CASSPPLAGTSTDTQYF
TRBD2	TRBJ2-7	TRBV6-5	many	TGTGCCAGCAGTTACGGGCTAGCGGGCTACGAGCAGTACTTC	CASSYGLAGYEQYF
TRBD1	TRBJ1-1	TRBV6-1	few	TGTGCCAGCACCCGATCCGGGACAGGGGTTGTCAGCACTGAAGCTTTCTTT	CASTRSGTGVVSTEAFF
NA	TRBJ2-2	TRBV9	NA	TGTGCCAGCAGCGTAGGACCCATCGGGGAGCTGTTTTTT	CASSVGPIGELFF
NA	TRBJ2-7	TRBV20-1	few	TGCAGTGCTAGAGACAGACAGAGCGCCTACGAGCAGTACTTC	CSARDRQSAYEQYF
TRBD2	TRBJ2-3	TRBV5-1	NA	TGCGCCAGCAGCTATGAGCCGGGGGGATGGACAGATACGCAGTATTTT	CASSYEPGGWTDTQYF
NA	TRBJ2-1	TRBV7-9	few	TGTGCCAGCAGCACCCTACAGGTCCCCCCTACAAATGAGCAGTTCTTC	CASSTLQVPPTNEQFF
NA	TRBJ2-1	TRBV29-1	NA	TGCAGCGTGGTCAGGGCCATAGACAATGAGCAGTTCTTC	CSVVRAIDNEQFF
NA	TRBJ2-5	TRBV27	NA	TGTGCCAGCAGTATTCTACAGGGCGCGGTGGAGACCCAGTACTTC	CASSILQGAVETQYF
NA	TRBJ2-3	TRBV6-5	NA	TGTGCCAGCGGCTTGGGTACGCAGTATTTT	CASGLGTQYF
TRBD1	TRBJ2-7	TRBV4-1	NA	TGCGCCAGCAGCCCACGACAGGGGTCCCCCTACGAGCAGTACTTC	CASSPRQGSPYEQYF
NA	TRBJ2-3	TRBV9	few	TGTGCCAGCAGCGTAGATGGGGTATACGTGTCAGATACGCAGTATTTT	CASSVDGVYVSDTQYF
NA	TRBJ1-2	TRBV6-5	NA	TGTGCCAGCAGTTACTCACAGGGTACGCTTTATGGCTACACCTTC	CASSYSQGTLYGYTF
NA	TRBJ2-7	TRBV12-3/TRBV12-4	many	TGTGCCAGCAGTCAGACGACTGAGGACTACGAGCAGTACTTC	CASSQTTEDYEQYF
TRBD2	TRBJ2-1	TRBV14	few	TGTGCCAGCAGCCAGTCTAGCGGGAGCGACAATGAGCAGTTCTTC	CASSQSSGSDNEQFF
TRBD2	TRBJ2-3	TRBV7-2	NA	TGTGCCAGCAGCCCGGGACTAGCGGGCGGTGCAGATACGCAGTATTTT	CASSPGLAGGADTQYF
NA	TRBJ2-5	TRBV10-3	few	TGTGCCATCAGTGAGTCGAACGGCAGATTAGGGGAGACCCAGTACTTC	CAISESNGRLGETQYF
TRBD1	TRBJ2-3	TRBV6-1	NA	TGTGCCAGCAGACGCCGGGACAGGGGGCACCCGGGGGGCCCAGATACGCAGTATTTT	CASRRRDRGHPGGPDTQYF
NA	TRBJ2-6	TRBV15	many	TGTGCCACCAGCAGAGGGAGGGTATCTGGGGCCAACGTCCTGACTTTC	CATSRGRVSGANVLTF